What follows describes a single T cell receptor (beta chain). The data stem from a study of control samples from healthy donors and cancer patients. Profiling relied on immunoSEQ multiplex PCR, and the TCRdb table lists in-frame clones only, not all of them. The sample includes 85,000 to 110,000 clones, 85% to 90% of them seen just once. The receptor was isolated from a man in his 60s with lung cancer. The material sequenced was PBMCs.

The CDR3 here is CASSLARTGTQYF. Here the CDR3 DNA reads TGTGCCAGCAGCTTAGCCCGGACAGGAACGCAGTATTTT. The chain combines TRBV7-7 with TRBJ2-3, with TRBD1 matching over 7 bases. V dropped 0 bases and J dropped 9; count of bases not matched to a gene: 3. CDR3 length equals 13 residues. Germline CDR1 and CDR2: SSHAT and FNYEAQ (reference sequence).